This T cell receptor (beta chain) was found in a study of graft-versus-host responses after intestinal transplantation. Study as a whole: Recipients were given multivisceral, liver-intestinal, or isolated intestinal transplants.

Concerning this clone: The antigen remains unidentified.

Assay used: immunoSEQ multiplex PCR; TCRdb lists only in-frame clones, some missing. The table shows about 97,000 clones, with roughly 91% occurring only once. Study-wide results and caveats: Detection of GvH clones occurred in recipient marrow, and some had their first appearance in ileum or blood.

The germline CDR1 and CDR2 sequences are GTSNPN and SVGIG (reference sequence). V lost 0 bases and J lost 5; bases outside the gene matches: 10. This CDR3 has 15 amino acids. The sequencing used unstimulated CD4+ T cells sorted from spleen or lymph node cells, collected before transplant. The receptor was derived from a human donor who was the organ donor for an intestinal transplant. V is TRBV30 and J is TRBJ2-7; 7 bases are shared with TRBD1. CDR3 sequence (DNA): TGTGCCTGGAGTGTAGGGGGCAACCCTCGAAACGAGCAGTACTTC. Amino acid sequence: CAWSVGGNPRNEQYF.